These 18 T cell receptor beta chains came from one sample sequenced in a study of T cell changes during pregnancy in multiple sclerosis (dated by TCRdb to between 2018 and 2020). The protocol used for the library was the immunoSEQ multiplex PCR assay. Imported from immuneACCESS, the table was reduced by TCRdb to in-frame sequences with V and J called. These copies leave out some clones; in studies compared against another copy, an unresolved V gene accounts for under half, and the cause of the remainder is not known. This sample comprises tens of thousands of clones, approximately 94% of them detected only once. Jointly, the top ten make up about 0.4% of the sample. Sequences were derived from CD4+ T cells from peripheral blood mononuclear cells, sampled in the second trimester of pregnancy. These receptor sequences come from a female donor with multiple sclerosis, enrolled in a pregnancy study.

V and J are TRBV19 and TRBJ2-1; 9 positions agree with TRBD2. V shed 4 bases, J shed 0 bases, and the junction held 16 bases outside the gene matches. Germline V gene data show CDR1 as LNHDA and CDR2 as SQIVND (reference sequence). The CDR3 spans 20 residues. The CDR3 DNA reads TGTGCCAGTAGTAGGACCCTTTGGGCGGGGGGGCCGTCCTCCTACAATGAGCAGTTCTTC. Protein: CASSRTLWAGGPSSYNEQFF.

This chain links TRBV7-9 with TRBJ2-7; 11 bases are a match to TRBD2. The CDR3 extends over 18 amino acids. After removal of 2 bases from V and 1 base from J, the junction contained 10 bases not matched to a gene. Looked up from germline, CDR1 is SEHNR and CDR2 is FQNEAQ (reference sequence). The CDR3 DNA reads TGTGCCAGCAGCTTAAGTTTACTAGCGGGAGTTCTATCCTACGAGCAGTACTTC. Encoded protein: CASSLSLLAGVLSYEQYF.

V usage is TRBV2 and J usage is TRBJ1-3; no clear D gene. CDR1 and CDR2 (germline): SNHLY, FYNNEI. V dropped 3 bases and J dropped 1 base, with 7 bases sitting between them. The CDR3 runs to 14 residues. CDR3 region: CASSEGGSGNTIYF. The CDR3 DNA reads TGTGCCAGCAGTGAGGGAGGGTCTGGAAACACCATATATTTT.

The chain combines TRBV2 with TRBJ1-4, with D possibly TRBD1 on 6 matching bases. The V end lost 8 bases, the J end lost 0 bases, and 13 bases lay between the germline ends. CDR1 SNHLY and CDR2 FYNNEI come from the germline V gene. The CDR3 covers 15 residues. The CDR3 loop is CASSGQLATNEKLFF. Here the CDR3 DNA reads TGTGCCAGCTCCGGACAGCTTGCAACTAATGAAAAACTGTTTTTT.

V gene TRBV9 combines with J gene TRBJ2-2, with TRBD2 matching over 10 bases. V dropped 0 bases and J dropped 5; count of bases not matched to a gene: 10. The CDR3 loop spans 18 amino acids. CDR1 is SGDLS, CDR2 YYNGEE, per germline. The CDR3 DNA is TGTGCCAGCAGCGTAGCTTCCAGCGGGGGGGCCCTGACCGGGGAGCTGTTTTTT. Encoded protein: CASSVASSGGALTGELFF.

This sequence joins TRBV5-1 and TRBJ2-7; 10 nucleotides align to TRBD2. Germline V lookup: CDR1 SGHRS, CDR2 YFSETQ. J was trimmed by 2 bases and V by 2 bases; bases with no gene match: 1. The CDR3 length is 14 residues. This CDR3 is CASSFSGGTYEQYF. CDR3 coding DNA: TGCGCCAGCAGCTTTAGCGGGGGGACCTACGAGCAGTACTTC.

The rearrangement uses TRBV4-3 and TRBJ2-1; 10 positions match TRBD2. The CDR3 sequence is 21 residues long. In germline, CDR1 is LGHNA, CDR2 YSLEER. Unmatched junction bases numbered 18, after V lost 0 bases and J lost 4 bases. In DNA form, the CDR3 reads TGCGCCAGCAGCCAAGATCCGTACGGGACTAGCGACTCCGGGGATTACAATGAGCAGTTCTTC. Translating gives CASSQDPYGTSDSGDYNEQFF.

The chain uses TRBV9 and TRBJ2-1; TRBD2 matches 10 bases. Germline loops: CDR1 SGDLS, CDR2 YYNGEE. V lost 0 bases to trimming and J lost 7 bases; unmatched junction nucleotides: 7. This CDR3 has 16 amino acids. CDR3 coding DNA: TGTGCCAGCAGCGTAGATGTAGCGGGAGGATGGAATGAGCAGTTCTTC. This translates into CASSVDVAGGWNEQFF.

V is TRBV6-1 and J is TRBJ2-5; D may be TRBD2 (6 bases). The CDR3 is 15 amino acids. The germline CDR1 and CDR2 sequences are MNHNS and SASEGT. V was clipped by 6 bases and J by 4 bases, with 18 bases between them. The CDR3 sequence: CASRMAGKSRETQYF. DNA for the CDR3: TGTGCCAGCAGGATGGCGGGGAAGTCGCGAGAGACCCAGTACTTC.

The chain employs TRBV7-2 and TRBJ1-2; maybe TRBD1 (5 bases). V dropped 6 bases and J dropped 6 bases, with 23 bases sitting between them. CDR1 is SGHTA, CDR2 FQGNSA, per germline. The CDR3 is made up of 16 amino acids. The CDR3 coding sequence is TGTGCCAGCAGGGTCCGCGGGACCGAACGATCAAATGGCTACACCTTC. Translated, it gives CASRVRGTERSNGYTF.

This rearrangement joins TRBV18 to TRBJ1-3; no clear D. The V and J ends lost 3 bases and 6 bases respectively, with 6 bases between them. Germline V gene sequence: CDR1 KGHSH, CDR2 LQKENI. The CDR3 sequence is 12 residues long. DNA of the CDR3: TGTGCCAGCTCACCGGGCGAAAACACCATATATTTT. This codes for CASSPGENTIYF.

The chain employs TRBV5-8 and TRBJ2-7; 7 bases map to TRBD1. Germline V CDR1 and CDR2: SGHTS, YDEGEE. The CDR3 spans 16 residues. V lost 7 bases, J lost 7 bases, and 20 bases stayed unmatched. The CDR3 loop is CASAPLPGQNLWEQYF. CDR3 nucleotides: TGTGCCAGCGCTCCCCTCCCGGGACAGAACCTTTGGGAGCAGTACTTC.

The genes are TRBV19 and TRBJ2-3, with TRBD2 matching 7 bases. The CDR3 contains 16 residues. With 5 bases clipped from V and 3 bases from J, the junction kept 11 bases outside the gene matches. CDR1 is LNHDA, CDR2 SQIVND, per germline (reference sequence). The CDR3 nucleotides read TGTGCCAGTAGTCCCTTTGGCGGGAGCTGGACAGATACGCAGTATTTT. Translated: CASSPFGGSWTDTQYF.

V and J are TRBV4-2 and TRBJ1-4; D possibly corresponds to TRBD1 (5 bases). Trimming cost V 0 bases and J 1 base, with 12 bases left between them. CDR1 is LGHNA, CDR2 YNFKEQ, per germline. This CDR3 has 17 amino acids. CDR3: CASSQDNGGRTNEKLFF. As DNA, the CDR3 is TGTGCCAGCAGCCAAGATAACGGGGGAAGAACTAATGAAAAACTGTTTTTT.

J is TRBJ1-2 and V is TRBV5-1, with D unclear. This CDR3 contains 14 residues. Germline assignment: CDR1 SGHRS and CDR2 YFSETQ. V lost 5 bases to trimming and J lost 5 bases, with 16 bases between them. CDR3 protein: CASSPGLDGYGYTF. CDR3 sequence (DNA): TGCGCCAGCAGTCCCGGACTGGACGGGTATGGCTACACCTTC.

The chain joins TRBV7-9 to TRBJ2-3; D is unresolved. V dropped 4 bases and J dropped 0 bases, with 11 bases sitting between them. The CDR3 is 15 amino acids. Germline CDR1 reads SEHNR; CDR2 reads FQNEAQ (reference sequence). The DNA for the CDR3 is TGTGCCAGCAGCTCGAATGGGCAGAGCACAGATACGCAGTATTTT. It specifies CASSSNGQSTDTQYF.

This sequence joins TRBV30 and TRBJ2-1; TRBD2 agrees at 10 bases. CDR3 size: 15 residues. CDR1 and CDR2 (germline): GTSNPN, SVGIG (reference sequence). V was pared by 0 bases and J by 5 bases, with 4 bases of the junction left unmatched. The CDR3: CAWSVRLAGDNEQFF. CDR3 bases: TGTGCCTGGAGTGTACGACTAGCGGGTGACAATGAGCAGTTCTTC.

The V gene is TRBV7-9, the J gene TRBJ1-1; 7 bases are shared with TRBD1. Germline V gene sequence: CDR1 SEHNR, CDR2 FQNEAQ (reference sequence). Unmatched junction bases numbered 7, after V lost 3 bases and J lost 6 bases. The CDR3 length is 14 residues. CDR3 protein: CASSFDRAAAEAFF. DNA of the CDR3: TGTGCCAGCAGCTTTGACAGGGCAGCAGCTGAAGCTTTCTTT.